Following are 8 T cell receptor beta chains from one sample sequenced in a study of cytomegalovirus exposure and HLA in healthy donors. PCR used 60 Vbeta primers and 13 Jbeta primers. This table comes from immunoSEQ multiplex PCR, and its TCRdb copy is limited to in-frame clones, with some not included. The sample holds roughly 140,000 clones, roughly 80% seen once. The sequencing sample was made of PBMCs. The receptors were gathered from a female donor in good health and CMV-seronegative.

This clone was recorded once. The chain recombines TRBV25-1 with TRBJ1-4; no clear D gene. Germline CDR1 is MGHDK and CDR2 is SYGVNS. V dropped 5 bases and J dropped 0 bases, with 16 bases sitting between them. The CDR3 has 17 residues. The chain's CDR3 is CASSSIFGGATNEKLFF. In DNA, the CDR3 is TGTGCCAGCAGTTCCATCTTTGGAGGTGCAACTAATGAAAAACTGTTTTTT.

This clone has more than one count but fewer than ten. This chain links TRBV30 with TRBJ2-7, with 7 nucleotides matching TRBD1. CDR3 length: 15 residues. V was clipped by 0 bases and J by 3 bases; unmatched bases: 8. Germline V lookup: CDR1 GTSNPN, CDR2 SVGIG (reference sequence). The CDR3 DNA reads TGTGCCTGGAGTGTAGACAGGGCTCCTTTCTACGAGCAGTACTTC. It codes for CAWSVDRAPFYEQYF.

Regarding this clone: Other DNA sequences within the sample encode an identical CDR3. The chain joins TRBV19 to TRBJ2-7; perhaps TRBD2 as D (5 bases). Germline CDR1 is LNHDA and CDR2 is SQIVND (reference sequence). The CDR3 spans 16 residues. The germline V and J ends were trimmed by 1 base and 2 bases, with 15 bases remaining between them. The CDR3 loop is CASSIGTDERTYEQYF. Here the CDR3 DNA reads TGTGCCAGTAGTATAGGGACCGACGAGCGGACCTACGAGCAGTACTTC.

The chain recombines TRBV7-6 with TRBJ2-3; 10 nucleotides match TRBD2. From germline, CDR1 is SGHVS and CDR2 FNYEAQ. The CDR3 runs to 15 residues. V shed 1 base, J shed 3 bases, and the junction held 1 base outside the gene matches. As DNA, the CDR3 is TGTGCCAGCAGCTTAGGAGCGGGAGGGACAGATACGCAGTATTTT. It encodes CASSLGAGGTDTQYF. Full variable domain (outside the CDR3, taken from reference TRBV7-6 and TRBJ2-3): GAGVSQSPRYKVTKRGQDVALRCDPISGHVSLYWYRQALGQGPEFLTYFNYEAQQDKSGLPNDRFSAERPEGSISTLTIQRTEQRDSAMYRCASSLGAGGTDTQYFGPGTRLTVL.

This sequence joins TRBV6-1 and TRBJ2-1; tentatively, D is TRBD1 (6 bases). Germline V gene lookup returns CDR1 MNHNS and CDR2 SASEGT. Trimming stripped 2 bases from V and 7 bases from J, with 15 bases between. The CDR3 sequence is 15 residues long. CDR3 nucleotides: TGTGCCAGCAGTGAACCCCCGACAGGCCGGAATGAGCAGTTCTTC. Translating gives CASSEPPTGRNEQFF.

The chain combines TRBV6-7 with TRBJ1-3, with D possibly TRBD1 on 5 matching bases. TRBV6-7 is annotated as an ORF whose role is uncertain. V dropped 10 bases and J dropped 1 base, with 14 bases sitting between them. This CDR3 region has 14 residues. The CDR3 region is CATLQGRSGNTIYF. CDR3 DNA sequence: TGTGCCACCCTTCAGGGAAGGTCTGGAAACACCATATATTTT.

The chain uses TRBV6-5 and TRBJ2-5; D ambiguous. V was cut by 0 bases and J by 5 bases, with 4 bases left in between. CDR1 MNHEY and CDR2 SVGAGI come from the germline V gene. The CDR3 totals 12 residues. CDR3 sequence reads: CASSYSSETQYF. CDR3 bases: TGTGCCAGCAGTTACTCGAGTGAGACCCAGTACTTC.

V gene TRBV28 combines with J gene TRBJ2-5, with TRBD2 identical over 11 bases. The trim removed 3 bases at V and 2 bases at J, leaving 8 bases unmatched. CDR1 and CDR2 from the germline V gene are MDHEN and SYDVKM. The CDR3 covers 17 residues. For the CDR3, the DNA is TGTGCCAGCAGTTTGACTAGCGGGAAGGGGCTTCAAGAGACCCAGTACTTC. Translating gives CASSLTSGKGLQETQYF.